Shown below are 10 T cell receptor beta chains from a single sample sequenced in a study of Ad26.COV2.S vaccination and SARS-CoV-2 variants (dated by TCRdb to the early 2020s). The library was obtained by the immunoSEQ multiplex PCR assay. What TCRdb holds here is the immuneACCESS table cut down to in-frame rearrangements. Part of the clones is not present; checked against another copy, under half of the missing clones reflect an unresolved V gene, and the others are unexplained. The table for this sample lists more than 350,000 clones; approximately 90% of them were counted only once. Of the sample, approximately 12% falls within the top ten clones. What this sample's treatment or condition label stands for: about 20 received Ad26.COV2.S at low or high dose, single or two shots; 5 received placebo; per-sample allocation not given. Repertoires of vaccine and placebo recipients were sequenced from samples collected on day 63 after the first injection.

Sequenced here: peripheral blood, sampled in a trial of Ad26.COV2.S vaccine versus placebo. The origin of the receptors is a person between 18 and 65 years old who received the Ad26.COV2.S COVID-19 vaccine or a placebo.

This chain joins TRBV5-6 and TRBJ2-5; TRBD2 agrees at 11 bases. The CDR3 is made up of 18 amino acids. Germline V gene sequence: CDR1 SGHDT, CDR2 YYEEEE. The V gene end was trimmed by 4 bases and the J gene end by 5 bases; junction bases not matched to a gene: 16. The CDR3 protein is CASSKYVSTSGSRETQYF. DNA for the CDR3: TGTGCCAGCAGCAAATATGTTTCTACTAGCGGGAGTCGTGAGACCCAGTACTTC.

This chain connects TRBV2 to TRBJ1-6; 7 bases are shared with TRBD1. The CDR3 runs 17 residues. From germline, CDR1 is SNHLY and CDR2 FYNNEI. After removal of 1 base from V and 8 bases from J, the junction contained 11 bases not matched to a gene. CDR3 in amino acids: CASSEGIGGPWDSPLHF. CDR3 bases: TGTGCCAGCAGTGAAGGTATAGGGGGCCCCTGGGATTCACCCCTCCACTTT.

In DNA, the CDR3 is TGTGCCAGCAGCCGGACACTTATGAACACTGAAGCTTTCTTT. This encodes CASSRTLMNTEAFF. The genes are TRBV5-4 and TRBJ1-1, with D possibly being TRBD1 (5 bases). The germline CDR1 and CDR2 sequences are SGHNT and YYREEE (reference sequence). V was trimmed by 4 bases and J by 0 bases, leaving 10 bases between them. CDR3 length: 14 residues.

J is TRBJ2-1 and V is TRBV5-4, with 8 positions matching TRBD1. V was pared by 1 base and J by 5 bases, with 5 bases of the junction left unmatched. The germline V gene encodes CDR1 SGHNT and CDR2 YYREEE (reference sequence). This CDR3 region has 15 residues. CDR3: CASSLTQGADNEQFF. Written as DNA, the CDR3 is TGTGCCAGCAGCTTGACCCAGGGGGCGGACAATGAGCAGTTCTTC.

V and J are TRBV12-3 or TRBV12-4 and TRBJ2-5; 7 positions agree with TRBD2. The V segment lost 7 bases and the J segment 6 bases; nucleotides outside the gene matches: 8. CDR3 length: 13 residues. DNA for the CDR3: TGTGCCAGCATGGAACTAGCGACGAAGACCCAGTACTTC. Translating gives CASMELATKTQYF.

This clone was recorded a few times. The V gene is TRBV7-8, the J gene TRBJ1-2, with D tentatively TRBD1 (6 bases). The CDR3 spans 18 residues. Germline lookup yields CDR1 SGHVS and CDR2 FQNEAQ. V gave up 4 bases and J gave up 2 bases, with 23 bases separating them. CDR3 loop: CASSSAAVGGWVNYGYTF. The DNA of the CDR3 is TGTGCCAGCAGCTCCGCCGCGGTGGGGGGCTGGGTGAACTATGGCTACACCTTC.

The V call is TRBV18, the J call TRBJ1-2, with 8 bases matching TRBD1. V shed 3 bases, J shed 0 bases, and the junction held 9 bases outside the gene matches. This CDR3 has 17 amino acids. Looked up from germline, CDR1 is KGHSH and CDR2 is LQKENI. The CDR3 region is CASSPTPTGGSNYGYTF. The CDR3 DNA follows: TGTGCCAGCTCACCCACTCCAACAGGGGGATCTAACTATGGCTACACCTTC.

Here the CDR3 reads CASSTTAGANVLTF. The CDR3 DNA follows: TGTGCCAGCAGCACTACAGCTGGGGCCAACGTCCTGACTTTC. The chain uses TRBV9 and TRBJ2-6; D ambiguous. Trimming removed 4 bases at V and 2 bases at J, with 7 bases between. Germline CDR1 reads SGDLS; CDR2 reads YYNGEE. The CDR3 length is 14 residues.

CDR3 loop: CASSEGMGGYDYGYTF. In nucleotides, the CDR3 is TGTGCCAGCAGTGAAGGGATGGGGGGCTACGACTATGGCTACACCTTC. The chain is built from TRBV6-1 and TRBJ1-2; perhaps TRBD1 as D (6 bases). CDR3 size: 16 residues. CDR1 and CDR2 from the germline V gene are MNHNS and SASEGT. The V end was cut by 1 base, the J end by 3 bases, with 15 bases between.

The CDR3 nucleotides read TGTGCCAGCAGTTTATCGATGTACTATGGCTACACCTTC. Its protein is CASSLSMYYGYTF. The chain links TRBV27 to TRBJ1-2; D gene ambiguous. V dropped 0 bases and J dropped 3 bases, with 5 bases sitting between them. CDR1 MNHEY and CDR2 SMNVEV come from the germline V gene (reference sequence). The CDR3 sequence is 13 residues long.